The clone carrying this TCR beta chain was seen a single time. Antigen specificity is unknown. The CDR3 spans 15 residues. Unmatched junction bases numbered 10, after V lost 6 bases and J lost 5 bases. Germline lookup yields CDR1 MDHEN and CDR2 SYDVKM. The sample is drawn from a study of T cell responses to AZD1222 COVID-19 vaccine. Study observations and caveats: Spike-specific TCR breadth and depth rose after two AZD1222 doses. Possibly, clonal diversity was underestimated; donors were largely white British and included more females. AZD1222 recipients seropositive at baseline numbered only six or seven.

TCRdb's copy holds only in-frame clones and misses some; the assay was immunoSEQ multiplex PCR. The sample records about 120,000 clones, approximately 92% being singletons. The chain joins TRBV28 to TRBJ1-2, with TRBD1 matching 9 bases. The sequence came from an adult who received the MenACWY meningococcal vaccine as a control. The sequencing here drew on peripheral blood, taken 28 days after the second dose of the MenACWY control vaccine. CDR3 loop: CASSSTGGERYGYTF. The CDR3 bases are TGTGCCAGCAGCAGTACAGGGGGCGAGAGATATGGCTACACCTTC.